This T cell receptor (beta chain) is drawn from a study of blood T cell repertoires in COVID-19. Study in general: Donors in the United States, Italy and Spain gave samples during acute or convalescent COVID-19. PBMCs, B-cell-depleted T cells, or T cells were the source of the cDNA or gDNA that made up the material.

TCRdb keeps only in-frame clones here, not all; method: immunoSEQ multiplex PCR. This sample has approximately 300,000 clones, with around 84% found just once. Those enrolled, adults aged roughly 18 to 90 years, came from some 25 US areas. Clinical history as reported by participants underpinned cohort assignment. This clonotype was sampled from a woman under 40 who had been exposed to COVID-19. Sequencing was carried out using PBMCs or T cells enriched from blood (not recorded which).

The CDR3 protein is CASSSTYLETQYF. The DNA of the CDR3 is TGTGCCAGCAGCTCGACATATTTGGAGACCCAGTACTTC. The J gene is TRBJ2-5, the V gene TRBV11-2; D remains ambiguous. Trimming took off 4 bases at V and 5 bases at J, with 11 bases between the two ends. Germline values: CDR1 SGHAT, CDR2 FQNNGV. The CDR3 is 13 residues long.